This paragraph reports one T cell receptor (beta chain). These data originate in a study of blood T cell repertoires in COVID-19. Study information: The United States, Italy and Spain supplied acute and convalescent COVID-19 samples. The analysed material was cDNA or gDNA that came from T cells, B-cell-depleted T cells, or PBMCs.

The CDR3 totals 16 residues. V lost 6 bases to trimming and J lost 2 bases, with 17 bases between them. Original methodology: From reference gene primer amplification, estimates of nucleated cell counts were derived. TCRdb's table, derived via immunoSEQ multiplex PCR, lists solely in-frame clones and lacks some. V and J calls and clone size are copied from that table; D and trimming were computed from the DNA. The sample lists around 160,000 clones; more than 85% were seen once. Sequenced input: peripheral blood. V is TRBV23-1 and J is TRBJ2-1; maybe TRBD2 (6 bases). TRBV23-1 belongs to the ORF category, with a function that is uncertain. The origin of this receptor is a man aged 18 to 29 with acute or convalescent COVID-19. CDR3 in amino acids: CASSQRTRGTYNEQFF. Here the CDR3 DNA reads TGCGCCAGCAGCCAACGGACGCGGGGTACCTACAATGAGCAGTTCTTC.